The clone carrying this T cell receptor beta chain has only a few counts. The data stem from a study of T cell responses to AZD1222 COVID-19 vaccine. The germline CDR1 and CDR2 sequences are SQVTM and ANQGSEA. This CDR3 has 16 amino acids. Trimming took 0 bases from V and 8 from J, leaving 22 bases between them. Sequencing was performed with immunoSEQ multiplex PCR; in TCRdb, only in-frame clones are kept and a portion is missing. Of more than 85,000 clones in the sample, 81% were seen once. This TCR came from an adult in good health. The rearrangement uses TRBV29-1 and TRBJ1-2; no definite D call. The sample in question was peripheral blood, obtained on day 0 of AZD1222 vaccination. CDR3: CSVEDREAVGGWGYTF. The DNA for the CDR3 is TGCAGCGTTGAAGATCGGGAGGCCGTTGGCGGCTGGGGCTACACCTTC.